These 12 T cell receptor beta chains were sequenced from one sample in a study of cytomegalovirus exposure and HLA in healthy donors. The study ran its PCR with 60 Vbeta and 13 Jbeta primers. Only in-frame clones appear in the TCRdb table, and some are missing; sequencing was by immunoSEQ multiplex PCR. In the table there are about 150,000 clones, approximately 70% of which are singletons. The specimen sequenced was PBMCs. These receptors all stem from a woman between 18 and 30 years old in good health and CMV-seronegative.

This clone came up once. Its ends do not fully match the called genes, so a read error is possible. V usage is TRBV7-9 and J usage is TRBJ1-3; unclear D gene. This CDR3 is built from 15 residues. Per the germline V gene, CDR1 is SEHNR and CDR2 is FQNEAQ (reference sequence). Here the CDR3 reads CSSTLNWELGNTIYF. DNA for the CDR3: TGTTCCAGCACCCTGAACTGGGAGCTTGGAAACACCATATATTTT.

This chain joins TRBV19 and TRBJ1-1, with TRBD1 matching over 8 bases. This CDR3 comprises 16 residues. The V and J ends lost 5 bases and 0 bases, in that order; junction bases with no gene match: 8. Germline CDR1 is LNHDA and CDR2 is SQIVND (reference sequence). Here the CDR3 DNA reads TGTGCCAGTAGTTCTGGTCCGGGACAGGTGAACACTGAAGCTTTCTTT. As protein: CASSSGPGQVNTEAFF.

The chain employs TRBV4-1 and TRBJ2-7; 8 bases fit TRBD2. This CDR3 spans 16 amino acids. J gave up 3 bases and V 4 bases, and 11 bases lay outside the gene matches. Germline V gives CDR1 MGHRA, CDR2 YSYEKL. The CDR3 sequence: CASSPTDWRGVYEQYF. CDR3 coding DNA: TGCGCCAGCAGCCCTACAGACTGGCGGGGGGTCTACGAGCAGTACTTC.

The V and J genes are TRBV29-1 and TRBJ2-3; D is uncertain. Trimming shortened V by 8 bases and J by 1 base, and 16 bases separated the two germline ends. The CDR3 runs to 14 residues. Looked up from germline, CDR1 is SQVTM and CDR2 is ANQGSEA. The CDR3 nucleotides are TGCAGCTCTAAGGCGGTCCTCCGCACAGATACGCAGTATTTT. This encodes CSSKAVLRTDTQYF.

The gene calls are TRBV19 and TRBJ2-3; D gene uncertain. With 11 bases removed from V and 0 bases from J, the gap between germline ends came to 15 bases. The length of the CDR3 is 14 residues. Per germline, CDR1 LNHDA and CDR2 SQIVND (reference sequence). The CDR3 coding sequence is TGTGCCGCGTCGAAGGAGAGGAGCACAGATACGCAGTATTTT. Translated: CAASKERSTDTQYF.

The chain recombines TRBV6-5 with TRBJ2-1; D remains ambiguous. Per the germline V gene, CDR1 is MNHEY and CDR2 is SVGAGI. CDR3 size: 14 residues. Trimming stripped 6 bases from V and 4 bases from J, with 13 bases between. Written as DNA, the CDR3 is TGTGCCAGCAGGATTTTGGCCCCATACAATGAGCAGTTCTTC. Amino acid sequence: CASRILAPYNEQFF.

This rearrangement joins TRBV7-6 to TRBJ1-1; maybe TRBD1 (5 bases). The CDR3 has 15 residues. Germline V lookup: CDR1 SGHVS, CDR2 FNYEAQ. Trimming cost V 0 bases and J 0 bases, with 8 bases left between them. Written as DNA, the CDR3 is TGTGCCAGCAGCTTAGCCCCAGGGATGAACACTGAAGCTTTCTTT. Translating it yields CASSLAPGMNTEAFF.

The V call is TRBV6-1, the J call TRBJ1-5, with TRBD1 matching 7 bases. Germline CDR1 MNHNS, CDR2 SASEGT. Trimming cost V 5 bases and J 5 bases; bases outside gene matches: 6. This CDR3 comprises 14 residues. The CDR3 nucleotides are TGTGCCAGCAGTTGGGACAGTTGGGATCAGCCCCAGCATTTT. This codes for CASSWDSWDQPQHF.

J is TRBJ2-1 and V is TRBV7-6; D might be TRBD1 (6 bases). V lost 5 bases to trimming and J lost 9 bases, with 11 bases between them. From germline, CDR1 is SGHVS and CDR2 FNYEAQ. The CDR3 is made up of 12 amino acids. CDR3 residues: CASSGRGSEQFF. The CDR3 DNA reads as TGTGCCAGCAGCGGCAGGGGTAGTGAGCAGTTCTTC.

V usage is TRBV9 and J usage is TRBJ2-1; 8 positions match TRBD2. J was trimmed by 5 bases and V by 4 bases; bases with no gene match: 5. The CDR3 length is 14 residues. Germline CDR1 and CDR2: SGDLS and YYNGEE. The CDR3 reads CASSIRTSNNEQFF. The DNA for the CDR3 is TGTGCCAGCAGCATCCGGACTAGCAACAATGAGCAGTTCTTC.

The table lists this clone with a few counts. The chain couples TRBV7-8 to TRBJ2-1; TRBD1 matches at 7 bases. The CDR3 loop spans 16 amino acids. V shed 2 bases and J 4 bases; nucleotides not matched to a gene: 8. Germline CDR1 reads SGHVS; CDR2 reads FQNEAQ. The CDR3 region is CASSLLLAGGYNEQFF. The CDR3 DNA is TGTGCCAGCAGCTTACTGTTGGCAGGGGGATACAATGAGCAGTTCTTC.

V gene TRBV5-6 combines with J gene TRBJ2-2; 8 bases are shared with TRBD1. The germline CDR1 and CDR2 sequences are SGHDT and YYEEEE. The V and J ends lost 3 bases and 6 bases, in that order; junction bases with no gene match: 13. This CDR3 comprises 17 residues. The CDR3 protein is CASSSRRTGKIAGELFF. Here the CDR3 DNA reads TGTGCCAGCAGCTCCCGCAGGACAGGGAAGATCGCCGGGGAGCTGTTTTTT.